The sequence of this T cell receptor beta chain was determined in a study of blood T cell repertoires in COVID-19. On the study more broadly: The cDNA or gDNA used as material had been derived from T cells, B-cell-depleted T cells, or PBMCs.

Per the germline V gene, CDR1 is SNHLY and CDR2 is FYNNEI. V was clipped by 5 bases and J by 2 bases; unmatched bases: 9. This CDR3 has 16 residues. Original analysis: Amplification of reference gene primers was used by the study to estimate nucleated cell counts. This table comes from immunoSEQ multiplex PCR, and its TCRdb copy is limited to in-frame clones, with some not included. V and J calls plus clone size are reproduced from that table; the DNA served to infer D and trimming. The sample lists 200,000 to 250,000 clones, 85% seen once, with over 0.95% in the top ten. This clone was seen just once.

What was sequenced was peripheral blood. The J gene is TRBJ2-5, the V gene TRBV2, with TRBD2 matching over 9 bases. The sequence came from a man between 35 and 55 years old with acute or convalescent COVID-19. CDR3: CASSQRRGGYQETQYF. CDR3 DNA: TGTGCCAGCAGTCAGAGGCGGGGGGGATATCAAGAGACCCAGTACTTC. Full variable domain (outside the CDR3, taken from reference TRBV2 and TRBJ2-5): EPEVTQTPSHQVTQMGQEVILRCVPISNHLYFYWYRQILGQKVEFLVSFYNNEISEKSEIFDDQFSVERPDGSNFTLKIRSTKLEDSAMYFCASSQRRGGYQETQYFGPGTRLLVL.